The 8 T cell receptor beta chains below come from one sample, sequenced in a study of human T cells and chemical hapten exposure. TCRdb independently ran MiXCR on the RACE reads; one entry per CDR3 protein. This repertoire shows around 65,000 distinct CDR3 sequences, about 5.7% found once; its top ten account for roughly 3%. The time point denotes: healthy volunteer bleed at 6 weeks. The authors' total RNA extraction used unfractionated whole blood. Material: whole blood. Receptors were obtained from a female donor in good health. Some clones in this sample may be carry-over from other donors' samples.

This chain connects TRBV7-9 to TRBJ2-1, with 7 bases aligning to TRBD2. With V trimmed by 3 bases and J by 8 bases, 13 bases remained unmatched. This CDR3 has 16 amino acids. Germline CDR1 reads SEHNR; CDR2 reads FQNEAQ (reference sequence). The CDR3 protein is CASSLSAGRGRHEQFF. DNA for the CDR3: TGTGCCAGCAGCTTGTCAGCGGGAAGGGGACGACATGAGCAGTTCTTC.

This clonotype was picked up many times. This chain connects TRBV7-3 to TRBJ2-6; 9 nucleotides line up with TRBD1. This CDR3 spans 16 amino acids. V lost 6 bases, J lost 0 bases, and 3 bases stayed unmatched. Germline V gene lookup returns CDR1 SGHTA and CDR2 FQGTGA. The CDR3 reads CASSPQGASGANVLTF. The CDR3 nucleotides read TGTGCCAGCAGTCCACAGGGGGCCTCTGGGGCCAACGTCCTGACTTTC.

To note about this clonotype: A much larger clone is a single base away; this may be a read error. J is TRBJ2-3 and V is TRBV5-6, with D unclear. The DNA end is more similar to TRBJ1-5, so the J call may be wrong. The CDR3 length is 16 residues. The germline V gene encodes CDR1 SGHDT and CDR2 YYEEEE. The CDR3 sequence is CASSLTGAGSTDTQHF. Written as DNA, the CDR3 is TGTGCCAGCAGCCTAACTGGCGCGGGGAGCACAGATACGCAGCATTTT.

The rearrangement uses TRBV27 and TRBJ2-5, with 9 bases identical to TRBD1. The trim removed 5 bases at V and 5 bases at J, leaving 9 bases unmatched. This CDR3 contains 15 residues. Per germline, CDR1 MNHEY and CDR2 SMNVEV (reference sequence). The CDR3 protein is CASSRPGTGRETQYF. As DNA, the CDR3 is TGTGCCAGCAGTCGCCCCGGGACAGGGCGGGAGACCCAGTACTTC.

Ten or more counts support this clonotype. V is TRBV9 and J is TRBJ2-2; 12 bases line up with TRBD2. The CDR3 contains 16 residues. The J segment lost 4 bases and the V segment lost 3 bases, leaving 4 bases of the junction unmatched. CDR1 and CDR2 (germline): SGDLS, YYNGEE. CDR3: CASSGGGLAGTGELFF. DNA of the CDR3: TGTGCCAGCAGCGGGGGGGGACTAGCGGGCACCGGGGAGCTGTTTTTT.

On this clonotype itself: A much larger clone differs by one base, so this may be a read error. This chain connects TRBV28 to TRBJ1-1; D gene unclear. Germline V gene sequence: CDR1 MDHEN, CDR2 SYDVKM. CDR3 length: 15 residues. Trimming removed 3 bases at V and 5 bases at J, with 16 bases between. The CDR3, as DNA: TGTGCCAGCAGTTTTGGTGAGACCCTAGGGACTGAAGCTTTCTTT. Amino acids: CASSFGETLGTEAFF.

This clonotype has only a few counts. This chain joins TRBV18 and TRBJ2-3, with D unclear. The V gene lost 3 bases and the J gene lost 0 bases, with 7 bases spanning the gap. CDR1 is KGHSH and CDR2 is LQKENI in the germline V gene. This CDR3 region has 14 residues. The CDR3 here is CASSPPSSTDTQYF. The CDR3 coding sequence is TGTGCCAGCTCACCGCCGTCTAGCACAGATACGCAGTATTTT.

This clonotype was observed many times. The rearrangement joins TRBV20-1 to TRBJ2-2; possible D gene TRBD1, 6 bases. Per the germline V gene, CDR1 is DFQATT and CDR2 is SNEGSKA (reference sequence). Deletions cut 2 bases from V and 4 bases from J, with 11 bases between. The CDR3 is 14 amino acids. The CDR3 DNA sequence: TGCAGTGCTAGATACCAGGGGTCCACCGGGGAGCTGTTTTTT. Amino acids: CSARYQGSTGELFF.